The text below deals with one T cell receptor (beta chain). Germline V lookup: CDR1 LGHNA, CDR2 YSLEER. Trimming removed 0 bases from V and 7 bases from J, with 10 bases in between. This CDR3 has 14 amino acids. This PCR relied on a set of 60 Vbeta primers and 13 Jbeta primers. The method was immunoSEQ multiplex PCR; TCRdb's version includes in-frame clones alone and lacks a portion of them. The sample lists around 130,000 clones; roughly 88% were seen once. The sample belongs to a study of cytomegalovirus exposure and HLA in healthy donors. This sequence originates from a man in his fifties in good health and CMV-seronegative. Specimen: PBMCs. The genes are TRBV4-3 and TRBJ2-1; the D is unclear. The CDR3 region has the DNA TGCGCCAGCAGCCAAGAGAGTAGCTCTAATGAGCAGTTCTTC. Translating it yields CASSQESSSNEQFF.